The clone carrying this T cell receptor (beta chain) has ten or more counts. The target antigen is unknown. Each sample used at least 6.5 million PBMCs. Total RNA extracted from each sample amounted to at least 6 micrograms. This sample stems from a study of blood T cells in healthy people across ages. Study results and caveats: Higher diversity and more naive CD4+ cells were features of long-lived donors, compared to aged donors.

Trimming stripped 1 base from V and 4 bases from J, with 13 bases between. Germline V gene data show CDR1 as MGHDK and CDR2 as SYGVNS. There are 15 residues in the CDR3. Together with a sample-barcoded 5' primer, a J-beta primer mix was included in a second PCR lasting about 6 to 11 cycles. MiXCR, applied by TCRdb to the 5' RACE reads, yields one record per CDR3 protein. The repertoire holds more than 800,000 distinct CDR3 sequences, more than 25% seen once, with around a sixth in the top ten. The chain recombines TRBV25-1 with TRBJ1-2; weak D call: TRBD1 (6 bases). The sequenced sample was blood. The clonotype was recovered from a woman of 80 years or more in good health. CDR3 region: CASSESGAIFYGYTF. For the CDR3, the DNA is TGTGCCAGCAGTGAATCAGGGGCGATTTTCTATGGCTACACCTTC.